This T cell receptor (beta chain) appears in the sequencing data of a study of chemoradiotherapy in HPV16-positive cancers. General study findings and limits: Better recurrence-free survival went with HPV-responsive T-cell expansion in HPV16-positive patients.

Germline V CDR1 and CDR2: LGHNA, YSLEER. V gave up 0 bases and J gave up 2 bases; unmatched junction bases: 10. The CDR3 contains 19 residues. Repertoires were generated with immunoSEQ multiplex PCR, while TCRdb's copy carries only in-frame clones and drops some. This repertoire shows approximately 14,000 clones, roughly 80% found once; its top ten account for approximately 1.3%. In regard to this clone: The antigen remains unidentified.

The V gene is TRBV4-3, the J gene TRBJ2-3, with 11 bases matching TRBD2. The origin of this receptor is a human donor with HPV-associated anogenital cancer. Sample collection was performed from a patient who underwent chemoradiotherapy. The DNA of the CDR3 is TGCGCCAGCAGCCAAGAAATAAGTCAGGGACTAGCGGTCACAGATACGCAGTATTTT. This sequence encodes CASSQEISQGLAVTDTQYF.